This T cell receptor (beta chain) was profiled in a study of a mutant IDH1 vaccine in newly diagnosed glioma. Overall study context: Each patient was administered eight vaccinations, scheduled in weeks 1, 3, 5, 7, 11, 15, 19 and 23.

Time point indicated: week 23, last vaccination. Vaccinated patients received 300 ug of mutant IDH1 20-mer peptide per dose, with topical imiquimod. TCRdb's table, derived via immunoSEQ multiplex PCR, lists solely in-frame clones and lacks some. The repertoire holds about 86,000 clones, 65% to 90% seen once, with roughly 2% in the top ten. Study-wide results and caveats: Immune responses induced by vaccination arose in approximately 93% of the patients.

The CDR3 spans 13 residues. V was clipped by 2 bases and J by 8 bases, with 12 bases between them. The germline V gene encodes CDR1 LGHNA and CDR2 YSLEER. A word on this clone: The antigen remains undetermined.

The V and J genes are TRBV4-3 and TRBJ1-2; D is possibly TRBD1 (6 bases). The sequencing here drew on PBMCs, taken from a glioma patient whose treatment included an IDH1 peptide vaccine. The sequence was obtained from a young man with glioma. Some clones in this sample may be carry-over from other donors' samples. This chain's CDR3 is CASSQPGGLGYTF. The DNA for the CDR3 is TGCGCCAGCAGCCAACCGGGGGGCTTGGGCTACACCTTC.